The T cell receptor beta chain described here comes from a study of blood T cell repertoires in COVID-19. Whole-study context: PBMCs, B-cell-depleted T cells, or T cells were the source of the cDNA or gDNA that made up the material.

This clone was picked up one time. The limits of the CDR3 on the DNA are not certain, so only TCRdb's listed CDR3 is given. The CDR3 extends over 14 residues, inclusive of both ends. CDR1 MNHEY and CDR2 SVGEGT come from the germline V gene. The study recruited people aged about 18 to 89 years across approximately 25 US areas. Cohort assignment relied on participant-reported clinical history. Sequencing was performed with immunoSEQ multiplex PCR; in TCRdb, only in-frame clones are kept and a portion is missing. The top ten clones hold less than 3% of a sample with about 140,000 clones, 75% to 80% of them seen once.

J is TRBJ2-2 and V is TRBV6-2 or TRBV6-3; the table assigns TRBD2, which was not confirmed against the DNA. Sequences were obtained from PBMCs or T cells enriched from blood (not recorded which). The source is a woman between 50 and 59 years old who had recovered from COVID-19. The CDR3 protein is CASSSSAGLGELFF.